One and the same sample provided the 24 T cell receptor beta chains below, sequenced in a study of cytomegalovirus exposure and HLA in healthy donors. Primers for the PCR totalled 60 Vbeta and 13 Jbeta. Clones were sequenced by immunoSEQ multiplex PCR, and TCRdb holds only the in-frame ones, with some missing. Of 110,000 or so clones detected, roughly two thirds appear once; the ten largest clones hold under 4%. The specimen was PBMCs. All receptors come from a man in his thirties or forties in good health and CMV-seronegative.

This clone is judged medium-sized. One end of the junction does not line up with germline, which may come from a read error. The chain recombines TRBV27 with TRBJ1-1; a weak D match, TRBD1 (6 bases). Germline V lookup: CDR1 MNHEY, CDR2 SMNVEV (reference sequence). The CDR3 sequence is 13 residues long. The CDR3 protein is CASSPSPGHPSSF. CDR3 bases: TGTGCCAGCAGCCCCTCACCGGGACACCCTTCAAGCTTT.

The chain has TRBV18 and TRBJ1-1; D not certain. V gave up 5 bases and J gave up 6 bases, with 10 bases separating them. The CDR3 is made up of 12 amino acids. The germline V gene encodes CDR1 KGHSH and CDR2 LQKENI. The CDR3 protein is CASSSETAEAFF. Written as DNA, the CDR3 is TGTGCCAGCTCATCGGAGACCGCTGAAGCTTTCTTT.

This clone has more than one count but fewer than ten. V and J are TRBV2 and TRBJ2-7; no firm D call. CDR1 and CDR2 (germline): SNHLY, FYNNEI. Trimming stripped 4 bases from V and 5 bases from J, with 15 bases between. The CDR3 spans 14 residues. In DNA, the CDR3 is TGTGCCAGCAGTGCGACAACGCGAACGAACGAGCAGTACTTC. Amino acids: CASSATTRTNEQYF.

The chain has TRBV5-1 and TRBJ1-2; D is possibly TRBD1 (6 bases). Looked up from germline, CDR1 is SGHRS and CDR2 is YFSETQ. Trimming stripped 0 bases from V and 4 bases from J, with 13 bases between. The CDR3 is 15 residues long. The CDR3 loop is CASSLAMGAGYGYTF. The CDR3 nucleotides read TGCGCCAGCAGCTTGGCCATGGGGGCTGGCTATGGCTACACCTTC.

The chain links TRBV19 to TRBJ1-5; the D gene is possibly TRBD1 (6 bases). V was trimmed by 5 bases and J by 2 bases, leaving 13 bases between them. There are 15 residues in the CDR3. Per germline, CDR1 LNHDA and CDR2 SQIVND (reference sequence). CDR3 in DNA: TGTGCCAGTAGTCACGACAGGAGAGGCAATCAGCCCCAGCATTTT. Translation: CASSHDRRGNQPQHF.

This clone was counted a few times. The chain carries TRBV6-5 and TRBJ2-7; D is possibly TRBD2 (5 bases). The germline gives CDR1 MNHEY, CDR2 SVGAGI. The CDR3 covers 13 residues. The V end lost 5 bases, the J end lost 12 bases, and 20 bases lay between the germline ends. In DNA form, the CDR3 reads TGTGCCAGCAGTGAGAGGGATCTCCGTCGGCGGTACTTC. It yields the protein CASSERDLRRRYF.

This clone was detected only a few times. This chain uses TRBV14 with TRBJ2-7; 11 positions match TRBD2. The CDR3 spans 15 residues. The germline CDR1 and CDR2 sequences are SGHDN and FVKESK. J lost 5 bases, V lost 5 bases, and 8 bases had no gene match. CDR3 loop: CASSEISGRGHEQYF. Here the CDR3 DNA reads TGTGCCAGCAGCGAAATTAGCGGGAGGGGCCACGAGCAGTACTTC.

This chain uses TRBV27 with TRBJ1-1; 7 bases are a match to TRBD1. CDR1 MNHEY and CDR2 SMNVEV come from the germline V gene (reference sequence). This CDR3 region has 12 residues. V lost 1 base and J lost 9; bases outside the gene matches: 2. The DNA for the CDR3 is TGTGCCAGCAGTTTATTGGGACAGCAAGCTTTCTTT. Amino acids: CASSLLGQQAFF.

This clone was seen once. This rearrangement joins TRBV4-2 to TRBJ2-2; 7 bases line up with TRBD1. The CDR3 has 17 amino acids. Germline CDR1 LGHNA, CDR2 YNFKEQ. Trimming at V came to 1 base and at J to 4 bases, leaving 9 bases not matched to a gene. The CDR3 loop reads CASSQVQTPGGTGELFF. CDR3 DNA sequence: TGTGCCAGCAGCCAAGTCCAGACTCCAGGGGGCACCGGGGAGCTGTTTTTT.

V gene TRBV18 combines with J gene TRBJ2-1, with 9 bases lining up with TRBD1. Losses at the gene ends were 3 bases for V and 4 bases for J; bases not matched to a gene: 1. This CDR3 is 14 amino acids long. Germline V gene sequence: CDR1 KGHSH, CDR2 LQKENI. DNA for the CDR3: TGTGCCAGCTCACCGGGACAGGGATACAATGAGCAGTTCTTC. Translated, it gives CASSPGQGYNEQFF.

As DNA, the CDR3 is TGCAGCGTGGGGCTGAGGGGGCGGGCAGATACGCAGTATTTT. Protein product: CSVGLRGRADTQYF. The chain couples TRBV29-1 to TRBJ2-3; TRBD1 matches 7 bases. The CDR3 covers 14 residues. The ends lost 6 bases at V and 4 bases at J; junction bases unmatched: 10. The germline V gene has CDR1 SQVTM and CDR2 ANQGSEA.

The V gene is TRBV7-8, the J gene TRBJ2-1; possibly TRBD2 for D (6 bases). V gave up 5 bases and J gave up 5 bases, with 19 bases separating them. This CDR3 spans 16 amino acids. Germline loops: CDR1 SGHVS, CDR2 FQNEAQ. The CDR3 nucleotides are TGTGCCAGCAGCCGGTCGCCCGCGGGATGGGACAATGAGCAGTTCTTC. It specifies CASSRSPAGWDNEQFF.

V gene TRBV5-4 combines with J gene TRBJ2-2; the match to TRBD1 covers 10 bases. Germline CDR1 and CDR2: SGHNT and YYREEE (reference sequence). This CDR3 has 17 residues. Germline trimming cut 0 bases from V and 2 bases from J; bases unmatched to any gene: 4. The CDR3 spells CASSLAGTGANTGELFF. The CDR3 DNA is TGTGCCAGCAGCTTGGCGGGGACAGGGGCCAACACCGGGGAGCTGTTTTTT.

This chain uses TRBV10-3 with TRBJ1-1; 7 bases fit TRBD1. CDR1 is ENHRY, CDR2 SYGVKD, per germline. The V segment lost 6 bases and the J segment 0 bases; nucleotides outside the gene matches: 4. The CDR3 has 14 residues. The CDR3 here is CAISTQGMNTEAFF. CDR3 DNA sequence: TGTGCCATCAGCACACAGGGGATGAACACTGAAGCTTTCTTT.

The chain recombines TRBV5-6 with TRBJ2-1; perhaps TRBD2 as D (5 bases). Trimming pared 3 bases from V and 2 bases from J, leaving 15 bases between. CDR3 length: 16 residues. CDR1 SGHDT and CDR2 YYEEEE come from the germline V gene. CDR3 in DNA: TGTGCCAGCAGCTACAACGGTATCGGGGCCTACAATGAGCAGTTCTTC. Translating gives CASSYNGIGAYNEQFF.

V usage is TRBV6-4 and J usage is TRBJ2-1; D is possibly TRBD2 (5 bases). V was shortened by 10 bases and J by 0 bases, with 13 bases between the two germline ends. Germline V lookup: CDR1 MRHNA, CDR2 SNTAGT. CDR3 length equals 14 residues. The CDR3 sequence is CATSPDSSYNEQFF. CDR3 nucleotides: TGTGCCACCTCCCCGGACTCCTCCTACAATGAGCAGTTCTTC.

For the CDR3, the DNA is TGCGCCAGCATTGCCGAGAAGGGACTGGAGTCCTACAATGAGCAGTTCTTC. Amino acids: CASIAEKGLESYNEQFF. The rearrangement joins TRBV4-1 to TRBJ2-1; possible D gene TRBD2, 6 bases. The V end lost 7 bases, the J end lost 1 base, and 20 bases lay between the germline ends. Germline CDR1 is MGHRA and CDR2 is YSYEKL. The CDR3 covers 17 residues.

This chain uses TRBV11-2 with TRBJ2-2; 7 positions match TRBD1. Germline V lookup: CDR1 SGHAT, CDR2 FQNNGV. V trimming: 5 bases; J trimming: 4 bases; junction bases outside the gene matches: 4. The CDR3 has 14 residues. CDR3 sequence (DNA): TGTGCCAGCAGCCCACAGGGGTCCACCGGGGAGCTGTTTTTT. This codes for CASSPQGSTGELFF.

This clone was found a few times. The J gene is TRBJ1-1, the V gene TRBV7-9; the D is unclear. The germline V gene encodes CDR1 SEHNR and CDR2 FQNEAQ (reference sequence). Trimming took off 5 bases at V and 4 bases at J, with 17 bases between the two ends. The CDR3 totals 15 residues. CDR3 coding DNA: TGTGCCAGCAGCGTGAACAGCGTGGAGGGCACTGAAGCTTTCTTT. Encoded protein: CASSVNSVEGTEAFF.

The sample holds a few counts of this clone. The DNA of the CDR3 is TGCAGCGTCGACCTCTCGGGACAGGGAAGCTACGAGCAGTACTTC. This codes for CSVDLSGQGSYEQYF. The rearrangement links TRBV29-1 to TRBJ2-7; 9 nucleotides align to TRBD1. Per the germline V gene, CDR1 is SQVTM and CDR2 is ANQGSEA. The CDR3 extends over 15 amino acids. The junction had 12 bases not matched to a gene; V was cut back by 6 bases and J by 3 bases.

V usage is TRBV6-5 and J usage is TRBJ1-5, with a possible D match to TRBD1 (5 bases). Germline lookup yields CDR1 MNHEY and CDR2 SVGAGI. CDR3 length equals 12 residues. V lost 6 bases to trimming and J lost 4 bases, with 7 bases between them. CDR3 region: CASRAGNQPQHF. In DNA form, the CDR3 reads TGTGCCAGCAGGGCAGGGAATCAGCCCCAGCATTTT.

This clone was observed a handful of times. The V gene is TRBV5-4, the J gene TRBJ1-2; no clear D. The germline V and J ends were trimmed by 5 bases and 4 bases, with 12 bases remaining between them. This CDR3 has 13 residues. Germline assignment: CDR1 SGHNT and CDR2 YYREEE (reference sequence). The CDR3 nucleotides read TGTGCCAGCAGTTTTGACGAGGGCTATGGCTACACCTTC. Its protein is CASSFDEGYGYTF.

Worth noting for this clone: One end of the junction varies from germline; a read error may be responsible. The J gene is TRBJ2-4, the V gene TRBV7-2, with 7 bases identical to TRBD1. The CDR3 length is 17 residues. CDR1 is SGHTA and CDR2 is FQGNSA in the germline V gene. The CDR3 DNA reads as TGTGCCAGCAGCCATCACGTGAGGGGGCTAGCCAAAAACAGTCAGTACTTC. It specifies CASSHHVRGLAKNSQYF.

The chain carries TRBV10-3 and TRBJ1-1; D not resolved. Trimming took 10 bases from V and 0 from J, leaving 15 bases between them. CDR3 length: 14 residues. Germline lookup yields CDR1 ENHRY and CDR2 SYGVKD. CDR3 DNA sequence: TGTGCCACCGCGAGGTCGGGATTGAACACTGAAGCTTTCTTT. Translation gives CATARSGLNTEAFF.